Described below is a single T cell receptor beta chain sequence and its context. The V gene lost 2 bases and the J gene lost 4 bases, with 10 bases spanning the gap. Germline assignment: CDR1 WSHSY and CDR2 SAAADI. The CDR3 is 14 amino acids. These data come from a study of blood T cell repertoires in COVID-19. TCRdb's table, derived via immunoSEQ multiplex PCR, lists solely in-frame clones and lacks some. The sample contains around 460,000 clones, 80% to 90% of which appear only once. Sequencing was carried out using peripheral blood. This sequence joins TRBV10-2 and TRBJ2-3; D gene ambiguous. This sequence was found in a man between 18 and 35 years old with COVID-19, enrolled during active disease. CDR3 sequence reads: CASSEVSVPDTQYF. In DNA form, the CDR3 reads TGCGCCAGCAGTGAGGTGAGCGTCCCAGATACGCAGTATTTT.